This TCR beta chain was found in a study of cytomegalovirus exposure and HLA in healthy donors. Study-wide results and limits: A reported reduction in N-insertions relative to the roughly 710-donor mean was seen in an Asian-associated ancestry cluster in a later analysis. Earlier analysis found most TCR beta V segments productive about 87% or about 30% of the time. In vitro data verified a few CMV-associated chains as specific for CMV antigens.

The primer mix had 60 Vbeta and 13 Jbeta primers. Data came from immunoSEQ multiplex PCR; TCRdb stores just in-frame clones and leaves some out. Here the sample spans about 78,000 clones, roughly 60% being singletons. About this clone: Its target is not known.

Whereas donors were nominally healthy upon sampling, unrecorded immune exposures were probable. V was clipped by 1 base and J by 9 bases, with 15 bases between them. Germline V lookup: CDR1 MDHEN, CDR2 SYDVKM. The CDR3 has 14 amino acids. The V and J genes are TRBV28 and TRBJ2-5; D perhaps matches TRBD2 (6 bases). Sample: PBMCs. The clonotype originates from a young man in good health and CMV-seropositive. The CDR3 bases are TGTGCCAGCAGTTTATCGGCGGGGATAAGGGCCCAGTACTTC. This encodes CASSLSAGIRAQYF.